These T cell receptor beta chains were read from a single sample in a study of blood T cell repertoires in COVID-19. Profiling relied on immunoSEQ multiplex PCR, and the TCRdb table lists in-frame clones only, not all of them. The sample carries tens of thousands of clones, roughly 82% recorded once. The sequencing sample was made of peripheral blood. These receptors were collected from a man in his 60s with acute or convalescent COVID-19. The conserved cysteine and the conserved F or W are not part of the CDR3 here. Each record gives: V gene, J gene, CDR3 protein.

TRBV12-3/TRBV12-4	TRBJ2-1	ASITSGGRTQF
TRBV10-2	TRBJ1-1	ASSETPGAMNTEAF
TRBV28	TRBJ1-2	ASRAGTGAYGYT
TRBV7-2	TRBJ2-7	ASSPQQAGSYEQY
TRBV4-3	TRBJ2-3	ASSPAGLLTDTQY
TRBV19	TRBJ1-4	ASDSGTGLKSEKLF
TRBV7-2	TRBJ2-3	ASSLVGLTDTQY
TRBV5-5	TRBJ2-2	ASSLYTGELF
TRBV7-2	TRBJ1-1	ASSALGGNTEAF
TRBV9	TRBJ1-2	ASSKQGAGNYGYT
TRBV28	TRBJ1-5	ASSLGANRGGGNQPQH
TRBV29-1	TRBJ2-1	SVVERGTSGTSYNEQF
TRBV19	TRBJ1-3	ASSGSRAQDRRGGNTIY